The 15 T cell receptor beta chains below all came from one sample that was sequenced in a study of blood T cell repertoires in COVID-19. Clones were read by immunoSEQ multiplex PCR, and TCRdb kept only the in-frame ones, dropping some. The sample has about 130,000 clones, under 85% seen once. The sequenced sample was PBMCs or T cells enriched from blood (not recorded which). The receptors here all came from a young man who had recovered from COVID-19.

J is TRBJ1-3 and V is TRBV19; D is unclear. This CDR3 has 17 residues. Trimming took 6 bases from V and 2 from J, leaving 20 bases between them. Germline CDR1 is LNHDA and CDR2 is SQIVND (reference sequence). The CDR3 protein is CASRGGGSRLTGNTIYF. The CDR3 DNA sequence: TGTGCCAGTAGGGGAGGAGGGTCCCGTTTAACTGGAAACACCATATATTTT.

This rearrangement joins TRBV9 to TRBJ1-1; D not resolved. The CDR3 extends over 15 amino acids. In germline, CDR1 is SGDLS, CDR2 YYNGEE. V was shortened by 4 bases and J by 1 base, with 14 bases between the two germline ends. CDR3 DNA sequence: TGTGCCAGCAGCAAAGAGCAGGAGGCGAACACTGAAGCTTTCTTT. As protein: CASSKEQEANTEAFF.

Concerning this clone itself: Additional DNA sequences in this sample encode the identical CDR3. The J gene is TRBJ2-7, the V gene TRBV6-5; TRBD2 is a possible D gene (5 bases). Trimming pared 5 bases from V and 0 bases from J, leaving 8 bases between. Germline V gene sequence: CDR1 MNHEY, CDR2 SVGAGI. The CDR3 is 13 residues long. The DNA of the CDR3 is TGTGCCAGCAGTCGGACTGGCTCCTACGAGCAGTACTTC. It is translated as CASSRTGSYEQYF.

Concerning this clone: The sample holds other DNA sequences that translate to the same CDR3. CDR3 region: CASSTGLNTEAFF. The CDR3 nucleotides are TGTGCCAGCTCCACAGGGTTGAACACTGAAGCTTTCTTT. The J gene is TRBJ1-1, the V gene TRBV19; D perhaps matches TRBD1 (6 bases). The V end lost 9 bases, the J end lost 0 bases, and 11 bases lay between the germline ends. Germline-derived CDR1 and CDR2 are LNHDA and SQIVND (reference sequence). This CDR3 contains 13 residues.

The chain carries TRBV9 and TRBJ1-3; 8 nucleotides match TRBD1. Per germline, CDR1 SGDLS and CDR2 YYNGEE. CDR3 length: 16 amino acids. The ends lost 3 bases at V and 0 bases at J; junction bases unmatched: 5. The CDR3 coding sequence is TGTGCCAGCAGCGGACAGGGGTCTCTCTCTGGAAACACCATATATTTT. Amino acid sequence: CASSGQGSLSGNTIYF.

In DNA form, the CDR3 reads TGCGCCAGCAGCTTGGACCATGCCGGGGAGACCCAGTACTTC. It yields the protein CASSLDHAGETQYF. The rearrangement links TRBV5-1 to TRBJ2-5; unclear D gene. The germline V and J ends were trimmed by 0 bases and 5 bases, with 11 bases remaining between them. CDR3 length: 14 amino acids. The germline V gene encodes CDR1 SGHRS and CDR2 YFSETQ.

The rearrangement uses TRBV12-3 or TRBV12-4 and TRBJ1-5; D may be TRBD1 (6 bases). The CDR3 runs to 13 residues. Trimming removed 5 bases from V and 6 bases from J, with 11 bases in between. The CDR3 nucleotides are TGTGCCAGCAGTGCTGGGGGCGGTCAGCCCCAGCATTTT. Amino acids: CASSAGGGQPQHF.

The J gene is TRBJ2-3, the V gene TRBV3-1 (or the pseudogene TRBV3-2); TRBD2 matches at 12 bases. Germline CDR1 reads LGHDT; CDR2 reads YNNKEL (reference sequence). The V gene end was trimmed by 3 bases and the J gene end by 2 bases; junction bases not matched to a gene: 12. This CDR3 contains 19 residues. This chain's CDR3 is CASSHSPGLAGPTTDTQYF. In DNA, the CDR3 is TGTGCCAGCAGCCATTCCCCGGGACTAGCGGGTCCCACCACAGATACGCAGTATTTT.

The genes are TRBV6-6 and TRBJ2-3, with D unresolved. Germline V gene data show CDR1 as MNHNY and CDR2 as SVGAGI (reference sequence). V lost 2 bases, J lost 6 bases, and 6 bases lay in between. The CDR3 is 12 amino acids. The CDR3 sequence: CASSYQLDTQYF. CDR3 in DNA: TGTGCCAGCAGTTACCAGTTGGATACGCAGTATTTT.

This chain joins TRBV6-5 and TRBJ2-3, with TRBD1 matching 9 bases. This CDR3 is built from 15 residues. J gave up 0 bases and V 6 bases, and 4 bases lay outside the gene matches. In germline, CDR1 is MNHEY, CDR2 SVGAGI. CDR3 sequence: CASRKQGASTDTQYF. The CDR3 nucleotides are TGTGCCAGCAGAAAACAGGGGGCAAGCACAGATACGCAGTATTTT.

The chain joins TRBV5-1 to TRBJ1-4, with 8 bases fitting TRBD1. The germline CDR1 and CDR2 sequences are SGHRS and YFSETQ. This CDR3 comprises 14 residues. The V segment lost 0 bases and the J segment 8 bases; nucleotides outside the gene matches: 3. CDR3 in DNA: TGCGCCAGCAGCTTGGGGACAGGGAACGAAAAACTGTTTTTT. Protein: CASSLGTGNEKLFF.

On this clone: Relative to the germline gene, one junction end is altered; a read error may explain this. The rearrangement joins TRBV5-1 to TRBJ2-1, with 14 nucleotides matching TRBD2. CDR1 and CDR2 (germline): SGHRS, YFSETQ. The CDR3 extends over 18 amino acids. In nucleotides, the CDR3 is TGCGCCAGCAGTTTGGGACTAGCGGGGGCGGGCTCCTACAATGAGCAGTTCTTC. As protein: CASSLGLAGAGSYNEQFF.

This chain uses TRBV5-1 with TRBJ1-1; 9 bases map to TRBD1. Germline loops: CDR1 SGHRS, CDR2 YFSETQ. J gave up 1 base and V 4 bases, and 8 bases lay outside the gene matches. The CDR3 extends over 16 amino acids. The chain's CDR3 is CASSPLTGGQNTEAFF. DNA for the CDR3: TGCGCCAGCAGCCCTTTGACAGGGGGGCAGAACACTGAAGCTTTCTTT.

This clone was recorded once. V is TRBV25-1 and J is TRBJ1-1, with 7 bases matching TRBD1. The CDR3 totals 15 residues. The germline V gene encodes CDR1 MGHDK and CDR2 SYGVNS. V lost 3 bases and J lost 2; bases outside the gene matches: 6. The CDR3 bases are TGTGCCAGCAGTGAGGAGGGGGCCCTAAACACTGAAGCTTTCTTT. The encoded protein is CASSEEGALNTEAFF.

CDR3 protein: CASSPGQGGYYEQYF. CDR3 coding DNA: TGTGCCAGCAGCCCCGGACAGGGGGGATACTACGAGCAGTACTTC. The chain is built from TRBV3-1 (or the pseudogene TRBV3-2) and TRBJ2-7, with 10 bases identical to TRBD1. V lost 4 bases, J lost 3 bases, and 6 bases stayed unmatched. The CDR3 has 15 amino acids. The V gene's germline CDR1 is LGHDT and CDR2 YNNKEL (reference sequence).